The 11 T cell receptor beta chains given below trace back to one sample, sequenced in a study of T-cell reconstitution after alpha-beta-depleted transplantation in children. The library targeted TCRbeta and was prepared with unique molecular identifiers. Each CDR3 protein gets one entry after TCRdb re-called the PCR reads with MiXCR. The data hold around 490,000 distinct CDR3 sequences, with approximately 10% observed a single time. Material: PBMCs, mostly from graft donor cells, obtained 180 days after TCRalphabeta/CD19-depleted stem cell transplant. The receptors shown here come from a female patient between 2 and 15 years old who had a stem cell transplant for aplastic anemia, so the T cells may come from the graft donor.

The V and J genes are TRBV11-2 and TRBJ2-1; TRBD2 matches at 12 bases. The V gene end was trimmed by 1 base and the J gene end by 13 bases; junction bases not matched to a gene: 8. This CDR3 contains 15 residues. From germline, CDR1 is SGHAT and CDR2 FQNNGV. The CDR3 DNA sequence: TGTGCCAGCAGCTTAGGGACTAGCGGGACACAAGACCAGTTCTTC. Its translation is CASSLGTSGTQDQFF.

This clonotype was seen a handful of times. The chain is built from TRBV29-1 and TRBJ1-1; D possibly corresponds to TRBD1 (5 bases). The CDR3 totals 11 residues. Trimming took off 7 bases at V and 3 bases at J, with 9 bases between the two ends. The germline CDR1 and CDR2 sequences are SQVTM and ANQGSEA. CDR3 in DNA: TGCAGCGCAAGACAGTACACTGAAGCTTTCTTT. Its translation is CSARQYTEAFF.

The chain employs TRBV6-1 and TRBJ2-6; D remains ambiguous. Germline loops: CDR1 MNHNS, CDR2 SASEGT. This CDR3 region has 16 residues. V was pared by 1 base and J by 0 bases, with 7 bases between. CDR3 sequence: CASSEGLSSGANVLTF. For the CDR3, the DNA is TGTGCCAGCAGTGAAGGGCTGTCCTCTGGGGCCAACGTCCTGACTTTC.

This clonotype turned up a few times. The chain couples TRBV20-1 to TRBJ2-3; possibly TRBD2 for D (6 bases). CDR1 and CDR2 from the germline V gene are DFQATT and SNEGSKA (reference sequence). The V end was cut by 4 bases, the J end by 4 bases, with 18 bases between. This CDR3 region has 15 residues. DNA of the CDR3: TGCAGTGCTACGCCAAGCGGGTCATGGGCAGATACGCAGTATTTT. Its protein is CSATPSGSWADTQYF.

This chain connects TRBV7-8 to TRBJ2-2, with 12 bases fitting TRBD1. This CDR3 is built from 19 residues. Germline V gene data show CDR1 as SGHVS and CDR2 as FQNEAQ. The V gene end was trimmed by 4 bases and the J gene end by 7 bases; junction bases not matched to a gene: 16. CDR3 region: CASSSSSPQGQGAVGELFF. CDR3 nucleotides: TGTGCCAGCAGCTCCAGTTCCCCCCAGGGACAGGGGGCGGTCGGGGAGCTGTTTTTT.

This chain joins TRBV7-2 and TRBJ2-4; possible D gene TRBD1, 6 bases. The CDR3 is made up of 17 amino acids. Germline V gives CDR1 SGHTA, CDR2 FQGNSA. Trimming took 6 bases from V and 0 from J, leaving 18 bases between them. The chain's CDR3 is CASRTPQTGLAKNIQYF. The CDR3 DNA reads as TGTGCCAGCAGGACCCCCCAGACAGGATTAGCCAAAAACATTCAGTACTTC.

In DNA, the CDR3 is TGTGCCAGCAGTTTCCCCGGCGGGACAGACGAGCAGTACTTC. This encodes CASSFPGGTDEQYF. V is TRBV28 and J is TRBJ2-7, with D possibly being TRBD1 (7 bases). Germline loops: CDR1 MDHEN, CDR2 SYDVKM. The CDR3 is 14 amino acids. Deletions cut 3 bases from V and 5 bases from J, with 14 bases between.

The chain carries TRBV11-2 and TRBJ2-6; 14 bases line up with TRBD2. The germline gives CDR1 SGHAT, CDR2 FQNNGV. J was trimmed by 0 bases and V by 3 bases; bases with no gene match: 10. The length of the CDR3 is 21 residues. This chain's CDR3 is CASSFRTSGRPLYSGANVLTF. The CDR3 nucleotides are TGTGCCAGCAGCTTCAGGACTAGCGGGAGGCCCTTATACTCTGGGGCCAACGTCCTGACTTTC.

This clonotype showed up just once. The rearrangement links TRBV7-2 to TRBJ2-1, with 8 bases lining up with TRBD2. The V segment lost 4 bases and the J segment 2 bases; nucleotides outside the gene matches: 7. The length of the CDR3 is 16 residues. CDR1 and CDR2 (germline): SGHTA, FQGNSA. The CDR3 reads CASSSSGGRTYNEQFF. The CDR3 DNA is TGTGCCAGCAGCTCCTCCGGCGGGAGGACCTACAATGAGCAGTTCTTC.

This clonotype was observed at least ten times. CDR3 nucleotides: TGTGCCAGCAGCTTATATTCTACCGGGGAGCTGTTTTTT. Residues: CASSLYSTGELFF. The gene calls are TRBV7-9 and TRBJ2-2; D is undetermined. The germline gives CDR1 SEHNR, CDR2 FQNEAQ (reference sequence). V lost 2 bases, J lost 5 bases, and 6 bases lay in between. The CDR3 spans 13 residues.

V usage is TRBV20-1 and J usage is TRBJ2-7; 7 bases agree with TRBD2. CDR1 is DFQATT, CDR2 SNEGSKA, per germline (reference sequence). This CDR3 is built from 16 residues. V dropped 7 bases and J dropped 5; count of bases not matched to a gene: 20. The CDR3 is CSVHTGGGGRLNEQYF. The CDR3 DNA follows: TGCAGTGTACATACGGGGGGAGGCGGGAGACTGAACGAGCAGTACTTC.